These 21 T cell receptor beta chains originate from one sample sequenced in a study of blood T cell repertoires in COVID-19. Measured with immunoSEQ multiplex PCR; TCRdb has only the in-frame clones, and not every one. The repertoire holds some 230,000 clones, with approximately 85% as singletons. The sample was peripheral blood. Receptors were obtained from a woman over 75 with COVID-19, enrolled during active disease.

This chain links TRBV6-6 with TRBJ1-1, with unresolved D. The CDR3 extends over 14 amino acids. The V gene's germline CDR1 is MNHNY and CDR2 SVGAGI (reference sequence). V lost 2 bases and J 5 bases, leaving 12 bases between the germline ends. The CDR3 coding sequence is TGTGCCAGCAGTTACACCCCGGAGAGGACTGAAGCTTTCTTT. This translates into CASSYTPERTEAFF.

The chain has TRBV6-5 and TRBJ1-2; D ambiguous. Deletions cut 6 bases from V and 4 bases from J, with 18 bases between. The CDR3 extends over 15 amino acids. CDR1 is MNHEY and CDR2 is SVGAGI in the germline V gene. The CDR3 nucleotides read TGTGCCAGCAGAACACGGGCAGGCGGGATCTATGGCTACACCTTC. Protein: CASRTRAGGIYGYTF.

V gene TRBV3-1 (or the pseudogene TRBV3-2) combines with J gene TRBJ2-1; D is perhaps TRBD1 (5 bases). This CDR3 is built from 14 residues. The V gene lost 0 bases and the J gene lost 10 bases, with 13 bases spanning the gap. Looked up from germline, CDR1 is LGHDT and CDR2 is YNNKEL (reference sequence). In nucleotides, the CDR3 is TGTGCCAGCAGCCAAGATTTGGCCTGGGGCGAGCAGTTCTTC. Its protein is CASSQDLAWGEQFF.

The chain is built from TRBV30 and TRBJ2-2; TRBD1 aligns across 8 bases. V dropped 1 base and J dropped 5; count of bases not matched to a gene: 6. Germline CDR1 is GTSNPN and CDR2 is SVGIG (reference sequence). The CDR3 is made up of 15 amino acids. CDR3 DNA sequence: TGTGCCTGGAGTGCAAGGACAGGGAGGACCGGGGAGCTGTTTTTT. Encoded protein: CAWSARTGRTGELFF.

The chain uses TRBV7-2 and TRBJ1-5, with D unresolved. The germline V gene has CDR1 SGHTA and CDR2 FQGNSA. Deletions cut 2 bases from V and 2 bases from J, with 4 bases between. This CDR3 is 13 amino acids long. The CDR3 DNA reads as TGTGCCAGCAGCTTACAGGGCAATCAGCCCCAGCATTTT. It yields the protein CASSLQGNQPQHF.

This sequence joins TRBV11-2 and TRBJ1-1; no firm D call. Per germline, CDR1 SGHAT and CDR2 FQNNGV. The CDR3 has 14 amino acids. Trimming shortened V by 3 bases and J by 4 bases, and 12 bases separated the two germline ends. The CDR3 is CASSFGRVGTEAFF. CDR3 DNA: TGTGCCAGCAGCTTTGGGAGGGTAGGCACTGAAGCTTTCTTT.

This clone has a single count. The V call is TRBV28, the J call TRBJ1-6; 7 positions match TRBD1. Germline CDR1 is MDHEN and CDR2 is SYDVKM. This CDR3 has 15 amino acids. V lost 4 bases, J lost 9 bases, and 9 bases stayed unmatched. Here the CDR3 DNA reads TGTGCCAGCAGTTCCCCTTCAGGGGGGCGTTCACCCCTCCACTTT. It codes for CASSSPSGGRSPLHF.

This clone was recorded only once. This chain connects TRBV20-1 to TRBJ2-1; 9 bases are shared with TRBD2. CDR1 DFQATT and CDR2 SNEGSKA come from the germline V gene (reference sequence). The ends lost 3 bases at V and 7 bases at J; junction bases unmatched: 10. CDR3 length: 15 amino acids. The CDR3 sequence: CSASKGLAGINEQFF. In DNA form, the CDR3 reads TGCAGTGCTAGTAAGGGGCTAGCGGGGATAAATGAGCAGTTCTTC.

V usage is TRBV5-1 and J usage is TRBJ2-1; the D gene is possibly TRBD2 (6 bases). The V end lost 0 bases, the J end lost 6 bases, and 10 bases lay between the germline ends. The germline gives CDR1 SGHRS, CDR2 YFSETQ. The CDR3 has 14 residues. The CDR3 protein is CASSLVRGGNEQFF. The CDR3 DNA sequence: TGCGCCAGCAGCTTGGTTAGGGGAGGCAATGAGCAGTTCTTC.

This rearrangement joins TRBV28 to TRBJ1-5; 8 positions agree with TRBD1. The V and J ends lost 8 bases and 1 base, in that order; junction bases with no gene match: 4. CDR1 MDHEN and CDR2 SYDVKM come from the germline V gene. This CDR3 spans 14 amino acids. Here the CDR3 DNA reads TGTGCCAGCGTAGGACAGGGCAGCAATCAGCCCCAGCATTTT. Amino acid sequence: CASVGQGSNQPQHF.

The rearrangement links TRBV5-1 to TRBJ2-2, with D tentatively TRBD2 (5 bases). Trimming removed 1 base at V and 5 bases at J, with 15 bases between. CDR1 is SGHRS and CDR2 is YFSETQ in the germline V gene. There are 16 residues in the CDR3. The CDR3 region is CASSLTTGVSTGELFF. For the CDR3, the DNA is TGCGCCAGCAGCTTGACCACCGGGGTTTCGACCGGGGAGCTGTTTTTT.

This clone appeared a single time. CDR3 in DNA: TGTGCCAGCAGCAGCCCGATCGCGGGGGTCTCGGATACGCAGTATTTT. Encoded protein: CASSSPIAGVSDTQYF. The chain links TRBV5-6 to TRBJ2-3; TRBD2 matches 7 bases. The CDR3 covers 16 residues. Trimming at V came to 4 bases and at J to 6 bases, leaving 14 bases not matched to a gene. Germline V gene lookup returns CDR1 SGHDT and CDR2 YYEEEE.

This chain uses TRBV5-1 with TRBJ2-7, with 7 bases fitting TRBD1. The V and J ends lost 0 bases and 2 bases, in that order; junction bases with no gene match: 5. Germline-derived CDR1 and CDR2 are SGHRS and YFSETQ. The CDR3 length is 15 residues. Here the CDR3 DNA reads TGCGCCAGCAGCTTGGCTACAGGGGTCGCCTACGAGCAGTACTTC. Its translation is CASSLATGVAYEQYF.

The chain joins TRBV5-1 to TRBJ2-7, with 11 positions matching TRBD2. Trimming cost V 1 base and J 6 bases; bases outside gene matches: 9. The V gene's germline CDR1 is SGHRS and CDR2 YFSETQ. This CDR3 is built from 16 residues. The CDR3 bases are TGCGCCAGCAGCTTGTCACTAGCGGGAGATCGACGCGAGCAGTACTTC. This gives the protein CASSLSLAGDRREQYF.

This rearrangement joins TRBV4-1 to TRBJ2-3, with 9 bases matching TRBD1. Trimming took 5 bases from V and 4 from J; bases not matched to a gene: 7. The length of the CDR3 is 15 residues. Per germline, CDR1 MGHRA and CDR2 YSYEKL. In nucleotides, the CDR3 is TGCGCCAGCAGCTTCCGGGACAGGGTACCAGATACGCAGTATTTT. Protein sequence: CASSFRDRVPDTQYF.

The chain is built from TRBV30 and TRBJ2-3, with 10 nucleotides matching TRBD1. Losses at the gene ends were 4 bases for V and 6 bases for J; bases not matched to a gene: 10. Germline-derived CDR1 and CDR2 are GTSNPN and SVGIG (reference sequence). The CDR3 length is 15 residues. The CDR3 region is CAWTRGQGRTDTQYF. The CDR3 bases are TGTGCCTGGACGAGGGGACAGGGGCGGACGGATACGCAGTATTTT.

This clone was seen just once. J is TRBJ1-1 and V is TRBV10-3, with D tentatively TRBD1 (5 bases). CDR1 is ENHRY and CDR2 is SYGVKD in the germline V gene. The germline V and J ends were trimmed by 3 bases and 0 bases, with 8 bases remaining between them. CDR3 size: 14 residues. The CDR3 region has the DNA TGTGCCATCAGTGAAGGGGCTTTGAACACTGAAGCTTTCTTT. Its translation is CAISEGALNTEAFF.

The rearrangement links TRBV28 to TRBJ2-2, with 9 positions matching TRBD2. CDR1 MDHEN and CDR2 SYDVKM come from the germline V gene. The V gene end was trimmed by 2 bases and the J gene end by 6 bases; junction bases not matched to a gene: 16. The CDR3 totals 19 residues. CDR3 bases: TGTGCCAGCAGTTTAGGAGGGATCGGGAGCGGGAGGCGTGCCGGGGAGCTGTTTTTT. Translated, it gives CASSLGGIGSGRRAGELFF.

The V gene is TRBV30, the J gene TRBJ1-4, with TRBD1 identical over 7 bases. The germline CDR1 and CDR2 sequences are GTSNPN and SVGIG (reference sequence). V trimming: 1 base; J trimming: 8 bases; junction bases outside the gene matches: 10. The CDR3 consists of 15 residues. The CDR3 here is CAWSGNRGPMEKLFF. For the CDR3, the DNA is TGTGCCTGGAGTGGAAACAGGGGCCCCATGGAAAAACTGTTTTTT.

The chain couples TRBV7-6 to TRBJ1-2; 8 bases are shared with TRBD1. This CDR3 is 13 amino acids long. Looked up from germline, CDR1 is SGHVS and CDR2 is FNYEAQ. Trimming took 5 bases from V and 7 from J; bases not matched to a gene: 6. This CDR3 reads CASSMTGERGYTF. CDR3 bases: TGTGCCAGCAGCATGACAGGGGAACGTGGCTACACCTTC. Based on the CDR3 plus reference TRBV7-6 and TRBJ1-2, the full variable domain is GAGVSQSPRYKVTKRGQDVALRCDPISGHVSLYWYRQALGQGPEFLTYFNYEAQQDKSGLPNDRFSAERPEGSISTLTIQRTEQRDSAMYRCASSMTGERGYTFGSGTRLTVV.

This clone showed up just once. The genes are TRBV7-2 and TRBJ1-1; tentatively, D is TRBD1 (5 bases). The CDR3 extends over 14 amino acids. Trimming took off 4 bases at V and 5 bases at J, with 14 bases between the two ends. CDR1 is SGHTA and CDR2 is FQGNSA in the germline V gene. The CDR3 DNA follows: TGTGCCAGCAGCTCTACAGGACACTCTACTGAAGCTTTCTTT. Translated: CASSSTGHSTEAFF.